This T cell receptor (beta chain) was recovered during a study of CD8 T cells in ankylosing spondylitis. This clonotype has a handful of counts. V dropped 6 bases and J dropped 10; count of bases not matched to a gene: 8. The germline CDR1 and CDR2 sequences are DFQATT and SNEGSKA (reference sequence). There are 13 residues in the CDR3. TCRdb recomputed calls from the 5' RACE reads with MiXCR, one row per CDR3 protein. The sample includes about 360,000 distinct CDR3 sequences, roughly 22% of them seen just once. Sequences were obtained from blood, either unsorted or a sorted T cell fraction (not recorded which). V is TRBV20-1 and J is TRBJ2-1, with 11 bases lining up with TRBD2. This sequence was found in a male donor with ankylosing spondylitis or in good health (not recorded which). The CDR3 DNA sequence: TGCAGTGCCCAGGCTAGCGGGGGGTACGAGCAGTTCTTC. The encoded protein is CSAQASGGYEQFF.